Each of the 27 T cell receptor beta chains below was sequenced from the same sample in a study of blood T cell repertoires in COVID-19. Method: immunoSEQ multiplex PCR; TCRdb's copy keeps in-frame clones and lacks some. This table has roughly 48,000 clones, around 90% appearing once. Sequencing was done on a sample of peripheral blood. The receptors come from a woman of 80 years or more with acute or convalescent COVID-19.

The gene calls are TRBV6-5 and TRBJ1-2, with D unresolved. CDR3 size: 13 residues. Deletions cut 2 bases from V and 5 bases from J, with 9 bases between. In germline, CDR1 is MNHEY, CDR2 SVGAGI. The CDR3 here is CASSYDRTYGYTF. The CDR3 DNA follows: TGTGCCAGCAGTTACGACCGGACTTATGGCTACACCTTC.

The chain is built from TRBV11-3 and TRBJ2-3; 7 bases map to TRBD1. CDR3 length: 14 amino acids. The germline V gene encodes CDR1 SGHNT and CDR2 YENEEA. With 5 bases clipped from V and 4 bases from J, the junction kept 6 bases outside the gene matches. CDR3 coding DNA: TGTGCCAGCAGCCAGGGACAGTCCCCAGATACGCAGTATTTT. This gives the protein CASSQGQSPDTQYF.

The table lists this clone with a count of one. The V gene is TRBV5-1, the J gene TRBJ1-1; TRBD1 matches at 8 bases. The CDR3 is made up of 12 amino acids. Germline V gene data show CDR1 as SGHRS and CDR2 as YFSETQ. The trim removed 6 bases at V and 3 bases at J, leaving 1 base unmatched. CDR3 nucleotide sequence: TGCGCCAGCAACAGGGGGGACACTGAAGCTTTCTTT. This encodes CASNRGDTEAFF.

The CDR3: CASSLGARVVPYEQYF. The CDR3 nucleotides read TGTGCCAGCAGCTTGGGCGCCCGGGTAGTCCCCTACGAGCAGTACTTC. V gene TRBV5-6 combines with J gene TRBJ2-7; D gene ambiguous. Trimming pared 0 bases from V and 2 bases from J, leaving 15 bases between. The CDR3 contains 16 residues. CDR1 is SGHDT, CDR2 YYEEEE, per germline.

The chain carries TRBV5-1 and TRBJ2-7, with unresolved D. Germline assignment: CDR1 SGHRS and CDR2 YFSETQ. The CDR3 is 14 amino acids. Deletions cut 4 bases from V and 2 bases from J, with 13 bases between. CDR3 loop: CASSREVRAYEQYF. As DNA, the CDR3 is TGCGCCAGCAGCCGTGAGGTACGGGCCTACGAGCAGTACTTC. Complete variable domain (other parts from reference TRBV5-1 and TRBJ2-7): KAGVTQTPRYLIKTRGQQVTLSCSPISGHRSVSWYQQTPGQGLQFLFEYFSETQRNKGNFPGRFSGRQFSNSRSEMNVSTLELGDSALYLCASSREVRAYEQYFGPGTRLTVT.

This chain links TRBV30 with TRBJ1-1; no clear D. CDR3 length: 14 amino acids. Deletions cut 0 bases from V and 4 bases from J, with 12 bases between. Germline CDR1 is GTSNPN and CDR2 is SVGIG (reference sequence). The CDR3 bases are TGTGCCTGGAGTGTAGTATCAGGTGCCACTGAAGCTTTCTTT. Translating gives CAWSVVSGATEAFF.

The chain has TRBV18 and TRBJ1-1; D possibly corresponds to TRBD1 (5 bases). The germline CDR1 and CDR2 sequences are KGHSH and LQKENI. With 4 bases removed from V and 0 bases from J, the gap between germline ends came to 12 bases. This CDR3 has 15 residues. CDR3 DNA: TGTGCCAGCTCACGCCTTCAGACAGTGAACACTGAAGCTTTCTTT. This translates into CASSRLQTVNTEAFF.

This rearrangement joins TRBV18 to TRBJ1-1, with 7 positions matching TRBD1. After removal of 6 bases from V and 1 base from J, the junction contained 5 bases not matched to a gene. The length of the CDR3 is 14 residues. CDR1 is KGHSH, CDR2 LQKENI, per germline. CDR3 in DNA: TGTGCCAGCTCGCGGGACAGCAAGAACACTGAAGCTTTCTTT. Residues: CASSRDSKNTEAFF.

A few counts support this clone. The J gene is TRBJ2-2, the V gene TRBV21-1; TRBD1 reflects the table's D call only, with no check against the DNA. TRBV21-1 is marked as a pseudogene. The CDR3 totals 16 residues. CDR3 coding DNA: TGTGCCAGCAGCAAATTAACCAGGTCGGTCACCGGGGAGCTGTTTTTT. It translates to CASSKLTRSVTGELFF.

The gene calls are TRBV2 and TRBJ1-5, with a weak D call TRBD1 (5 bases). The germline V gene encodes CDR1 SNHLY and CDR2 FYNNEI. This CDR3 has 12 amino acids. V lost 11 bases and J lost 10, with 18 bases in between. The CDR3 spells CAGGDRSEPQHF. The CDR3 nucleotides read TGTGCCGGCGGGGACCGCTCGGAACCCCAGCATTTT.

This clone was seen once. A junction boundary mismatches the germline segment, possibly from a read error. The J gene is TRBJ1-2, the V gene TRBV3-1 (or the pseudogene TRBV3-2), with D possibly matching TRBD1 (6 bases). This CDR3 region has 12 residues. Germline CDR1 is LGHDT and CDR2 is YNNKEL (reference sequence). CDR3 bases: TGTGCCAGCAGCCAGGCACTACAGGGTTGCGCCTTC. It specifies CASSQALQGCAF.

This sequence joins TRBV19 and TRBJ2-5, with 12 bases lining up with TRBD2. The CDR3 loop spans 15 amino acids. V shed 8 bases, J shed 0 bases, and the junction held 4 bases outside the gene matches. Germline CDR1 and CDR2: LNHDA and SQIVND (reference sequence). The CDR3 DNA is TGTGCCAGTTCGACTAGCGGGGGTTACCAAGAGACCCAGTACTTC. This translates into CASSTSGGYQETQYF.

CDR3 protein: CASSAANTGELFF. The CDR3 DNA follows: TGTGCCAGCAGCGCAGCGAACACCGGGGAGCTGTTTTTT. The chain couples TRBV6-1 to TRBJ2-2; D gene unclear. The CDR3 spans 13 residues. Per germline, CDR1 MNHNS and CDR2 SASEGT. V lost 6 bases to trimming and J lost 0 bases, with 5 bases between them.

The chain carries TRBV6-4 and TRBJ2-1; 12 nucleotides line up with TRBD2. This CDR3 has 16 residues. The germline V gene encodes CDR1 MRHNA and CDR2 SNTAGT. V was pared by 2 bases and J by 7 bases, with 6 bases of the junction left unmatched. The CDR3 region is CASSDTGLAGKNEQFF. The DNA of the CDR3 is TGTGCCAGCAGTGACACTGGACTAGCGGGGAAGAATGAGCAGTTCTTC.

With regard to this clone: An end of the junction differs from the germline gene, which may be a read error. The CDR3 DNA reads as TGCGCCAGCAGCTTCCGGGACTCCAGGGAGGATGGCTACATCTTC. Its protein product is CASSFRDSREDGYIF. The V gene is TRBV5-1, the J gene TRBJ1-2, with D perhaps TRBD1 (5 bases). CDR3 length: 15 amino acids. CDR1 is SGHRS, CDR2 YFSETQ, per germline. Full variable domain (outside the CDR3, taken from reference TRBV5-1 and TRBJ1-2): KAGVTQTPRYLIKTRGQQVTLSCSPISGHRSVSWYQQTPGQGLQFLFEYFSETQRNKGNFPGRFSGRQFSNSRSEMNVSTLELGDSALYLCASSFRDSREDGYIFGSGTRLTVV.

The V and J genes are TRBV5-4 and TRBJ2-2; 7 nucleotides agree with TRBD1. CDR1 and CDR2 from the germline V gene are SGHNT and YYREEE (reference sequence). V shed 4 bases and J 0 bases; nucleotides not matched to a gene: 6. The CDR3 runs 16 residues. The CDR3 region is CASSLLGQPNTGELFF. The CDR3 nucleotides are TGTGCCAGCAGCCTACTGGGACAGCCGAACACCGGGGAGCTGTTTTTT.

This chain connects TRBV7-9 to TRBJ2-1, with TRBD2 matching 9 bases. V shed 5 bases, J shed 5 bases, and the junction held 7 bases outside the gene matches. The germline V gene encodes CDR1 SEHNR and CDR2 FQNEAQ (reference sequence). This CDR3 region has 15 residues. CDR3 DNA sequence: TGTGCCAGCAGCCCAAGCGGGGGGCTTCACAATGAGCAGTTCTTC. This sequence encodes CASSPSGGLHNEQFF.

The genes are TRBV11-2 and TRBJ1-1; maybe TRBD1 (6 bases). The CDR3 sequence is 14 residues long. The V gene lost 3 bases and the J gene lost 1 base, with 9 bases spanning the gap. The germline CDR1 and CDR2 sequences are SGHAT and FQNNGV. The CDR3 nucleotides read TGTGCCAGCAGCTTTACAGGGAGGAACACTGAAGCTTTCTTT. It encodes CASSFTGRNTEAFF.

The chain links TRBV10-3 to TRBJ2-5; TRBD2 agrees at 8 bases. Germline assignment: CDR1 ENHRY and CDR2 SYGVKD. This CDR3 has 14 amino acids. V shed 10 bases and J 1 base; nucleotides not matched to a gene: 8. The CDR3 spells CATRSGGIQETQYF. Written as DNA, the CDR3 is TGTGCCACCAGAAGCGGGGGCATCCAAGAGACCCAGTACTTC.

The chain joins TRBV19 to TRBJ1-3, with 7 bases matching TRBD1. The J segment lost 7 bases and the V segment lost 4 bases, leaving 16 bases of the junction unmatched. This CDR3 comprises 17 residues. Germline values: CDR1 LNHDA, CDR2 SQIVND (reference sequence). This chain's CDR3 is CASSKNSGTAEGNTIYF. As DNA, the CDR3 is TGTGCCAGTAGTAAAAATTCCGGGACAGCAGAAGGGAACACCATATATTTT.

This sequence joins TRBV7-9 and TRBJ2-3, with TRBD1 as a possible D gene (6 bases). The germline V and J ends were trimmed by 7 bases and 2 bases, with 16 bases remaining between them. Per germline, CDR1 SEHNR and CDR2 FQNEAQ (reference sequence). This CDR3 is 15 amino acids long. The CDR3 sequence is CASTSEGTLTDTQYF. In DNA, the CDR3 is TGTGCCAGCACCTCTGAAGGGACACTCACAGATACGCAGTATTTT.

V usage is TRBV15 and J usage is TRBJ2-5; D unresolved. The CDR3 is made up of 16 amino acids. Per the germline V gene, CDR1 is LNHNV and CDR2 is YYDKDF (reference sequence). The V end was cut by 0 bases, the J end by 5 bases, with 16 bases between. CDR3: CATSRDSQRARETQYF. As DNA, the CDR3 is TGTGCCACCAGCAGAGATAGTCAGAGAGCGAGGGAGACCCAGTACTTC.

This clone was observed once. This chain joins TRBV4-2 and TRBJ1-1, with D uncertain. V gave up 4 bases and J gave up 4 bases, with 13 bases separating them. Per germline, CDR1 LGHNA and CDR2 YNFKEQ. The CDR3 runs to 14 residues. DNA of the CDR3: TGTGCCAGCAGCCCCCCGTCCTTCGTCACTGAAGCTTTCTTT. This translates into CASSPPSFVTEAFF.

The chain employs TRBV5-4 and TRBJ2-3; 12 bases align to TRBD2. The V segment lost 0 bases and the J segment 2 bases; nucleotides outside the gene matches: 4. CDR3 size: 17 residues. Germline CDR1 is SGHNT and CDR2 is YYREEE (reference sequence). This chain's CDR3 is CASSLGPSGGATDTQYF. In DNA form, the CDR3 reads TGTGCCAGCAGCTTGGGTCCTAGCGGGGGGGCCACAGATACGCAGTATTTT.

The chain couples TRBV29-1 to TRBJ2-1; TRBD2 might be the D (7 bases). CDR1 and CDR2 (germline): SQVTM, ANQGSEA. Trimming left V 6 bases short and J 2 bases short, with 26 bases between. The CDR3 is 18 amino acids. The CDR3 spells CSVPGARGGAVTYNEQFF. For the CDR3, the DNA is TGCAGCGTCCCCGGGGCAAGGGGGGGGGCTGTCACCTACAATGAGCAGTTCTTC.

In its sample, this clone was seen once. V and J are TRBV10-2 and TRBJ2-1; a possible D gene is TRBD1 (6 bases). Germline CDR1 is WSHSY and CDR2 is SAAADI. V was trimmed by 6 bases and J by 8 bases, leaving 14 bases between them. This CDR3 region has 13 residues. The CDR3 DNA reads TGCGCCAGCAGGGTTACAGGGAGCGATGAGCAGTTCTTC. Its protein product is CASRVTGSDEQFF.

The chain has TRBV29-1 and TRBJ1-3; D is possibly TRBD1 (6 bases). Germline CDR1 reads SQVTM; CDR2 reads ANQGSEA. This CDR3 contains 14 residues. Deletions cut 7 bases from V and 4 bases from J, with 17 bases between. CDR3 residues: CSALGGWGGNTIYF. In DNA form, the CDR3 reads TGCAGCGCCCTTGGGGGCTGGGGCGGAAACACCATATATTTT.